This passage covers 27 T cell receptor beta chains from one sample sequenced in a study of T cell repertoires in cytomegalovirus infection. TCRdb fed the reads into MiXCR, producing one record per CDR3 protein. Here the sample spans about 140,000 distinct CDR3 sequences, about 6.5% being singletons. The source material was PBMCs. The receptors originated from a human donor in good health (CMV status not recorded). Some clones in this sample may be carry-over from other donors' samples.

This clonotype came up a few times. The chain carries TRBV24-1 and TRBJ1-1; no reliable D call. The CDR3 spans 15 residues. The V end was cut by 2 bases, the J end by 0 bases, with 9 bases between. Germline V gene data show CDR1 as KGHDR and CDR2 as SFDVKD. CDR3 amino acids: CATSDSRTMNTEAFF. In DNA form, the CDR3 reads TGTGCCACCAGTGATTCCCGAACTATGAACACTGAAGCTTTCTTT.

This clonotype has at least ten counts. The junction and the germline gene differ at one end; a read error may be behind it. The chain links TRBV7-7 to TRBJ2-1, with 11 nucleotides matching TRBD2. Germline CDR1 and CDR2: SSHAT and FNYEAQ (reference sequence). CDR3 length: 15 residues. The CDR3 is CASSLLAGGQNEQFF. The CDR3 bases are TGTGCTAGCAGCTTGTTAGCGGGGGGGCAAAATGAGCAGTTCTTC.

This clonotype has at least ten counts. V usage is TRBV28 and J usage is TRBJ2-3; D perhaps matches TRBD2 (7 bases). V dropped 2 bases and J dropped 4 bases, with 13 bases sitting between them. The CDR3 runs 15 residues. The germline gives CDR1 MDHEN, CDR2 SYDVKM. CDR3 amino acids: CASSLRRGGSDTQYF. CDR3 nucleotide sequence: TGTGCCAGCAGTTTACGGAGGGGGGGGTCAGATACGCAGTATTTT.

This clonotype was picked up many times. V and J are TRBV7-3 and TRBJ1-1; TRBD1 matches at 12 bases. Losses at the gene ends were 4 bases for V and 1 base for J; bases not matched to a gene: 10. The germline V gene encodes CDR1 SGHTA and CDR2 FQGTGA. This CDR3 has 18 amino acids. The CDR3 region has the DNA TGTGCCAGCAGCTCCTCACCCGGGACAGGGGGCTGGAACACTGAAGCTTTCTTT. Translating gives CASSSSPGTGGWNTEAFF.

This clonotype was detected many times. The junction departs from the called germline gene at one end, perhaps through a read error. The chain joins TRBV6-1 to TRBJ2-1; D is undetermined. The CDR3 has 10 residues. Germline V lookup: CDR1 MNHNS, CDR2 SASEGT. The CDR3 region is CATHYTEQFF. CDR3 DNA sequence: TGTGCCACGCACTACACTGAGCAGTTCTTC.

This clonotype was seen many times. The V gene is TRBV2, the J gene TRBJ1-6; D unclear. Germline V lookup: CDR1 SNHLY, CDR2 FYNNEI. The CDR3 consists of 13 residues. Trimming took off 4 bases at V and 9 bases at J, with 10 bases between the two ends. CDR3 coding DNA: TGTGCCAGCAGTGGGGTCCGGGGTTCACCCCTCCACTTT. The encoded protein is CASSGVRGSPLHF.

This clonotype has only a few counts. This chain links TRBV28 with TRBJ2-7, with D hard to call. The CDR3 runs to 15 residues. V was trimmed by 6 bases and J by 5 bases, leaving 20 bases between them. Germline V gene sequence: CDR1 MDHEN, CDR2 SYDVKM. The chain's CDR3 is CASSHHPQSVNEQYF. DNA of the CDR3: TGTGCCAGCAGCCATCACCCGCAGTCCGTAAACGAGCAGTACTTC. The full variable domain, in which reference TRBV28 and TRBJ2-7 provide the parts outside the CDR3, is DVKVTQSSRYLVKRTGEKVFLECVQDMDHENMFWYRQDPGLGLRLIYFSYDVKMKEKGDIPEGYSVSREKKERFSLILESASTNQTSMYLCASSHHPQSVNEQYFGPGTRLTVT.

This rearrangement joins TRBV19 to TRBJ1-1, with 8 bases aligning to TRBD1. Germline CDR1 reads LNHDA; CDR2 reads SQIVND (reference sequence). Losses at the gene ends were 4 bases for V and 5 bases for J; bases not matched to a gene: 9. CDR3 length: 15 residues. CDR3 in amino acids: CASSNPRGPGTEAFF. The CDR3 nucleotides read TGTGCCAGTAGTAACCCCAGGGGGCCGGGGACTGAAGCTTTCTTT.

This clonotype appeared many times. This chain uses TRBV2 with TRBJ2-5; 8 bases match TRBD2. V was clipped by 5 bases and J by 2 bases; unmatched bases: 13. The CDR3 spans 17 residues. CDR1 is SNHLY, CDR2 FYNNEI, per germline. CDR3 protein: CASSYNLGVAGQETQYF. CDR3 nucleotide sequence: TGTGCCAGCAGTTACAACTTAGGGGTAGCGGGGCAAGAGACCCAGTACTTC.

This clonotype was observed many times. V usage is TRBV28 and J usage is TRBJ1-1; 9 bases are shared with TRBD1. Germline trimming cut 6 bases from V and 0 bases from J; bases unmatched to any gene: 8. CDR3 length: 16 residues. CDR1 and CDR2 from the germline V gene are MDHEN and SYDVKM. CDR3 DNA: TGTGCCAGCAGGGGGGGGACAGGGAGTATGAACACTGAAGCTTTCTTT. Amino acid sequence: CASRGGTGSMNTEAFF.

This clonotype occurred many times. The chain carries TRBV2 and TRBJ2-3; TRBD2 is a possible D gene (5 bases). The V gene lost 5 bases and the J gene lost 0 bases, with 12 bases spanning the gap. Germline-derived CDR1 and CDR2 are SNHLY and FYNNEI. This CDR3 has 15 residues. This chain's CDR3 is CASSRTGSSTDTQYF. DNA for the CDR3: TGTGCCAGCAGTCGGACGGGATCAAGCACAGATACGCAGTATTTT.

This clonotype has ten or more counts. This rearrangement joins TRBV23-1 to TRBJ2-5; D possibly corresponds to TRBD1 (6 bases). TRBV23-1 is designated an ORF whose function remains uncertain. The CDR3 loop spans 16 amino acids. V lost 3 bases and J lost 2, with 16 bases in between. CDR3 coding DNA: TGCGCCAGCAGTCATAACAGGGAAAAGACTCAAGAGACCCAGTACTTC. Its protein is CASSHNREKTQETQYF.

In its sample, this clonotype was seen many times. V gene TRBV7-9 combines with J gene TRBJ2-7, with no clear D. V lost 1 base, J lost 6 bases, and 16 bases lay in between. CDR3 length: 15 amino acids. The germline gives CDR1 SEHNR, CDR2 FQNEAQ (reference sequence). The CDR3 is CASSLVNTPVGEQYF. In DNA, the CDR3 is TGTGCCAGCAGCTTAGTGAACACGCCCGTCGGCGAGCAGTACTTC. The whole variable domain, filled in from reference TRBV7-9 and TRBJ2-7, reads DTGVSQNPRHKITKRGQNVTFRCDPISEHNRLYWYRQTLGQGPEFLTYFQNEAQLEKSRLLSDRFSAERPKGSFSTLEIQRTEQGDSAMYLCASSLVNTPVGEQYFGPGTRLTVT.

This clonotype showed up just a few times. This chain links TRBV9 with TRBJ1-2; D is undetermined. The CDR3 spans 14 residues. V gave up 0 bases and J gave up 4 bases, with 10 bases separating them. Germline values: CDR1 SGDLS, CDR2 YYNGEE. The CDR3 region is CASSVGTEIYGYTF. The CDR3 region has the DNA TGTGCCAGCAGCGTAGGCACGGAAATCTATGGCTACACCTTC. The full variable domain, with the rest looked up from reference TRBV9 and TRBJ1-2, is DSGVTQTPKHLITATGQRVTLRCSPRSGDLSVYWYQQSLDQGLQFLIQYYNGEERAKGNILERFSAQQFPDLHSELNLSSLELGDSALYFCASSVGTEIYGYTFGSGTRLTVV.

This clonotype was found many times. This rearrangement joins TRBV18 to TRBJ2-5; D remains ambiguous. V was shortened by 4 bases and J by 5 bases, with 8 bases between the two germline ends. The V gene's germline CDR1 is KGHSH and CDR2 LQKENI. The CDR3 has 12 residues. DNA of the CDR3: TGTGCCAGCTCACTTCAGCTGGAGACCCAGTACTTC. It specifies CASSLQLETQYF.

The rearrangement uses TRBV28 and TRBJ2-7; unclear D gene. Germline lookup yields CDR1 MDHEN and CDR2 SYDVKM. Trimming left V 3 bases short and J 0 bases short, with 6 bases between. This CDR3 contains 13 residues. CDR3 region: CASSFVNSYEQYF. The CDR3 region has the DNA TGTGCCAGCAGTTTCGTAAACTCCTACGAGCAGTACTTC.

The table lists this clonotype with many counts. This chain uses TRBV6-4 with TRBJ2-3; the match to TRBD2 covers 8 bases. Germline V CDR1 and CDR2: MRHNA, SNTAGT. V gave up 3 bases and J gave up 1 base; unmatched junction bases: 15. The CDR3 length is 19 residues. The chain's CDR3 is CASSETALGSGAGTDTQYF. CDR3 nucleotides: TGTGCCAGCAGTGAAACCGCACTGGGTAGCGGGGCCGGCACAGATACGCAGTATTTT.

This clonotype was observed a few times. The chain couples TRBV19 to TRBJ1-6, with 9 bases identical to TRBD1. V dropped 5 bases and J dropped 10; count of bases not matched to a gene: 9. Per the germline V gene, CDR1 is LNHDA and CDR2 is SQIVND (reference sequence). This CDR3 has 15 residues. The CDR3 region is CASSSQDRGGSPLHF. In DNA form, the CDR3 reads TGTGCCAGTAGTTCCCAGGACAGGGGTGGGTCACCCCTCCACTTT.

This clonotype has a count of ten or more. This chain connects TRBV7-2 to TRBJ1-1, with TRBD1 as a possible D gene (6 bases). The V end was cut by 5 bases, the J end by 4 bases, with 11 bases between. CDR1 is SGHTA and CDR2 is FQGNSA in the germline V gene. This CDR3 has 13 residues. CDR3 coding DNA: TGTGCCAGCAGCCCGCAACAGGGCACTGAAGCTTTCTTT. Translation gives CASSPQQGTEAFF. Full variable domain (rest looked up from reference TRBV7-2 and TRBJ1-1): GAGVSQSPSNKVTEKGKDVELRCDPISGHTALYWYRQSLGQGLEFLIYFQGNSAPDKSGLPSDRFSAERTGGSVSTLTIQRTQQEDSAVYLCASSPQQGTEAFFGQGTRLTVV.

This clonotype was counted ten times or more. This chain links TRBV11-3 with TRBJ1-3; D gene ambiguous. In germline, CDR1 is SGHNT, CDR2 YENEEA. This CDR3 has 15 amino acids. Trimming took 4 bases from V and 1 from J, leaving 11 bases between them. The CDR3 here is CASSSPGYSGNTIYF. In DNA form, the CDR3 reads TGTGCCAGCAGCTCTCCCGGGTATTCTGGAAACACCATATATTTT. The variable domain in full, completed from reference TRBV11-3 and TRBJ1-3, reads EAGVVQSPRYKIIEKKQPVAFWCNPISGHNTLYWYLQNLGQGPELLIRYENEEAVDDSQLPKDRFSAERLKGVDSTLKIQPAELGDSAVYLCASSSPGYSGNTIYFGEGSWLTVV.

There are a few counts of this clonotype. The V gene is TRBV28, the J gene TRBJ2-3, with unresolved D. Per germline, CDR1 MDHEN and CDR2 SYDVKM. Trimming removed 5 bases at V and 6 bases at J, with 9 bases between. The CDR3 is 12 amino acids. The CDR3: CASSEIRDTQYF. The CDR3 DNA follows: TGTGCCAGCAGTGAAATCAGGGATACGCAGTATTTT.

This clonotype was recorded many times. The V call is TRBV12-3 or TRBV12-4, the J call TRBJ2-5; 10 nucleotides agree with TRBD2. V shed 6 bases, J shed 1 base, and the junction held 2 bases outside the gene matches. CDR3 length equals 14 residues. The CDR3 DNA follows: TGTGCCAGCAGGGCTAGCGGGGGCCAAGAGACCCAGTACTTC. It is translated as CASRASGGQETQYF.

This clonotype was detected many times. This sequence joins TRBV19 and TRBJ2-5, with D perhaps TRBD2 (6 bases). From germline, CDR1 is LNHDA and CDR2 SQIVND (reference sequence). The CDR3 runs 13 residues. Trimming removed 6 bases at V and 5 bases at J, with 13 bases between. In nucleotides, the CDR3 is TGTGCCAGTAGACGCCGGGAGACGGAGACCCAGTACTTC. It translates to CASRRRETETQYF.

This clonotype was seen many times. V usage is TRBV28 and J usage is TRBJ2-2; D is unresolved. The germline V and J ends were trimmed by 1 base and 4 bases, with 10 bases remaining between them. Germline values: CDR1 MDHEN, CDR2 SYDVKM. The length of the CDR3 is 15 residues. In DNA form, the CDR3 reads TGTGCCAGCAGTTTATCCTCCGGGCTCACCGGGGAGCTGTTTTTT. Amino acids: CASSLSSGLTGELFF.

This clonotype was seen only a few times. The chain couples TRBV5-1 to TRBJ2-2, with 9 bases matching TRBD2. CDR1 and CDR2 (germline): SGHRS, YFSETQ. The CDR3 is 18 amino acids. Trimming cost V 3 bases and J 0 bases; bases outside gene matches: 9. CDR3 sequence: CASSSRGLAGTNTGELFF. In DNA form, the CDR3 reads TGCGCCAGCAGCTCGAGGGGCCTAGCGGGAACGAACACCGGGGAGCTGTTTTTT. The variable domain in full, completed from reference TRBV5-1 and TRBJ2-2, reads KAGVTQTPRYLIKTRGQQVTLSCSPISGHRSVSWYQQTPGQGLQFLFEYFSETQRNKGNFPGRFSGRQFSNSRSEMNVSTLELGDSALYLCASSSRGLAGTNTGELFFGEGSRLTVL.

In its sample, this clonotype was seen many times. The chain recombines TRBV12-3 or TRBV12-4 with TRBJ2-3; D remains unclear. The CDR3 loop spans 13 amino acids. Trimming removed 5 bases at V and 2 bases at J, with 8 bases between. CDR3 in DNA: TGTGCCAGCAGTCAATACTTCACAGATACGCAGTATTTT. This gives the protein CASSQYFTDTQYF.

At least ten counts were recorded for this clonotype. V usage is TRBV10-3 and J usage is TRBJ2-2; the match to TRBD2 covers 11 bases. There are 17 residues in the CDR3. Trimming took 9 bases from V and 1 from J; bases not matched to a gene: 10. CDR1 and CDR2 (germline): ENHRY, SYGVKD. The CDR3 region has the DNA TGTGCCATGTTAAAGACTAGCGGGGCGATGAACACCGGGGAGCTGTTTTTT. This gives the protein CAMLKTSGAMNTGELFF.